The 25 T cell receptor beta chains listed next were all sequenced from one sample in a study of T cell responses to AZD1222 COVID-19 vaccine. Sequencing used immunoSEQ multiplex PCR; TCRdb keeps in-frame clones, though not all of them. This table holds 150,000 or so clones, 82% found once. The sequencing used peripheral blood, collected on day 0 of MenACWY control vaccination. The source is an adult in good health.

This clone appeared once. CDR3 sequence: CASSRLGLAGGIGTQYF. Here the CDR3 DNA reads TGTGCCAGCAGCCGCCTCGGACTAGCGGGGGGTATAGGTACGCAGTATTTT. This chain links TRBV7-3 with TRBJ2-3, with 14 bases matching TRBD2. Looked up from germline, CDR1 is SGHTA and CDR2 is FQGTGA. The CDR3 extends over 17 amino acids. With 5 bases clipped from V and 8 bases from J, the junction kept 12 bases outside the gene matches.

This rearrangement joins TRBV19 to TRBJ2-3; D call uncertain. V lost 4 bases, J lost 3 bases, and 11 bases lay in between. CDR1 is LNHDA and CDR2 is SQIVND in the germline V gene (reference sequence). The CDR3 sequence is 14 residues long. The CDR3 region is CASSNLDETDTQYF. In DNA, the CDR3 is TGTGCCAGTAGTAACCTAGATGAAACAGATACGCAGTATTTT.

The V call is TRBV4-1, the J call TRBJ2-1; possible D gene TRBD2, 7 bases. Germline-derived CDR1 and CDR2 are MGHRA and YSYEKL. Trimming stripped 3 bases from V and 3 bases from J, with 21 bases between. There are 18 residues in the CDR3. The DNA of the CDR3 is TGCGCCAGCAGCCAGAGGGGTGGGGCGGGGGCCTACTACAATGAGCAGTTCTTC. This sequence encodes CASSQRGGAGAYYNEQFF.

The chain is built from TRBV14 and TRBJ1-2, with 9 bases aligning to TRBD1. The CDR3 spans 13 residues. J was trimmed by 6 bases and V by 4 bases; bases with no gene match: 3. The germline V gene encodes CDR1 SGHDN and CDR2 FVKESK. The CDR3 loop is CASSPRQGDGYTF. CDR3 bases: TGTGCCAGCAGCCCGAGACAGGGGGATGGCTACACCTTC. Supplemented by reference TRBV14 and TRBJ1-2, the full variable domain reads EAGVTQFPSHSVIEKGQTVTLRCDPISGHDNLYWYRRVMGKEIKFLLHFVKESKQDESGMPNNRFLAERTGGTYSTLKVQPAELEDSGVYFCASSPRQGDGYTFGSGTRLTVV.

The chain couples TRBV28 to TRBJ1-5, with D uncertain. This CDR3 region has 14 residues. Deletions cut 6 bases from V and 2 bases from J, with 11 bases between. CDR1 is MDHEN and CDR2 is SYDVKM in the germline V gene. CDR3 coding DNA: TGTGCCAGCAGGGATCTGAGGGGCAATCAGCCCCAGCATTTT. Its translation: CASRDLRGNQPQHF.

CDR3 sequence reads: CASSPGISNTEAFF. Here the CDR3 DNA reads TGTGCCAGCAGTCCTGGAATTTCGAACACTGAAGCTTTCTTT. This chain links TRBV6-8 with TRBJ1-1; D unclear. Germline CDR1 reads MNHGY; CDR2 reads SAAAGT. The CDR3 is 14 amino acids. The germline V and J ends were trimmed by 5 bases and 1 base, with 11 bases remaining between them.

This chain uses TRBV6-5 with TRBJ1-5; D remains ambiguous. The CDR3 runs 15 residues. Germline V gene sequence: CDR1 MNHEY, CDR2 SVGAGI. V was shortened by 7 bases and J by 4 bases, with 17 bases between the two germline ends. CDR3 DNA: TGTGCCAGCAAAAAACGAAGGGATGGTAATCAGCCCCAGCATTTT. Translation: CASKKRRDGNQPQHF.

The gene calls are TRBV18 and TRBJ1-2, with 7 bases fitting TRBD1. In germline, CDR1 is KGHSH, CDR2 LQKENI. The CDR3 spans 18 residues. V shed 3 bases, J shed 1 base, and the junction held 14 bases outside the gene matches. In DNA form, the CDR3 reads TGTGCCAGCTCACCTCCGTGGGACAGAAGACCCTTTAACTATGGCTACACCTTC. Protein product: CASSPPWDRRPFNYGYTF.

This sequence joins TRBV29-1 and TRBJ2-3; the match to TRBD1 covers 8 bases. Germline V CDR1 and CDR2: SQVTM, ANQGSEA. The CDR3 consists of 15 residues. V trimming: 7 bases; J trimming: 5 bases; junction bases outside the gene matches: 14. The CDR3 sequence is CSASQGARFGDTQYF. The CDR3 region has the DNA TGCAGCGCCTCCCAGGGGGCGCGTTTTGGAGATACGCAGTATTTT.

The chain combines TRBV3-1 (or the pseudogene TRBV3-2) with TRBJ2-1, with D tentatively TRBD1 or TRBD2 (5 bases each). The CDR3 extends over 13 amino acids. Per germline, CDR1 LGHDT and CDR2 YNNKEL (reference sequence). Trimming pared 4 bases from V and 10 bases from J, leaving 14 bases between. CDR3: CASSLGTAGEQFF. DNA of the CDR3: TGTGCCAGCAGCCTGGGGACCGCAGGAGAGCAGTTCTTC.

This chain uses TRBV19 with TRBJ1-2, with 7 bases matching TRBD1. V was pared by 6 bases and J by 1 base, with 2 bases of the junction left unmatched. The CDR3 length is 13 residues. From germline, CDR1 is LNHDA and CDR2 SQIVND (reference sequence). The CDR3 bases are TGTGCCAGTAGGAGGGACAGTAACTATGGCTACACCTTC. It is translated as CASRRDSNYGYTF.

This clone has a handful of counts. The chain combines TRBV6-5 with TRBJ2-7; D is unclear. Germline V gene data show CDR1 as MNHEY and CDR2 as SVGAGI. The CDR3 length is 14 residues. Trimming took 7 bases from V and 4 from J, leaving 17 bases between them. CDR3 protein: CASTHNPSIYEQYF. DNA of the CDR3: TGTGCCAGCACCCATAACCCCTCAATTTACGAGCAGTACTTC.

This clone was detected a few times. The CDR3 region has the DNA TGTGCCAGCAGCCAAGATGCGACAGGGGGAATGGGTCAGCCCCAGCATTTT. Residues: CASSQDATGGMGQPQHF. The J gene is TRBJ1-5, the V gene TRBV4-2, with 9 positions matching TRBD1. J gave up 6 bases and V 0 bases, and 9 bases lay outside the gene matches. The CDR3 runs to 17 residues. Looked up from germline, CDR1 is LGHNA and CDR2 is YNFKEQ.

The chain joins TRBV28 to TRBJ1-1, with TRBD1 identical over 7 bases. The CDR3 is 14 amino acids. Germline V gene sequence: CDR1 MDHEN, CDR2 SYDVKM. Trimming removed 6 bases from V and 0 bases from J; junction bases left unmatched: 4. The CDR3: CASRPTGLNTEAFF. The DNA for the CDR3 is TGTGCCAGCAGGCCGACAGGGCTGAACACTGAAGCTTTCTTT. Full variable domain (outside the CDR3, taken from reference TRBV28 and TRBJ1-1): DVKVTQSSRYLVKRTGEKVFLECVQDMDHENMFWYRQDPGLGLRLIYFSYDVKMKEKGDIPEGYSVSREKKERFSLILESASTNQTSMYLCASRPTGLNTEAFFGQGTRLTVV.

The genes are TRBV3-1 (or the pseudogene TRBV3-2) and TRBJ2-4; D may be TRBD1 or TRBD2 (5 bases each). Looked up from germline, CDR1 is LGHDT and CDR2 is YNNKEL (reference sequence). Trimming shortened V by 4 bases and J by 8 bases, and 21 bases separated the two germline ends. The CDR3 spans 16 residues. The CDR3 DNA is TGTGCCAGCAGCCGAGTCCTGACAAACAGAGGGGACATTCAGTACTTC. Translated: CASSRVLTNRGDIQYF.

This clone has a count of ten or more. The V gene is TRBV29-1, the J gene TRBJ1-1; the D is unclear. CDR1 and CDR2 from the germline V gene are SQVTM and ANQGSEA. The CDR3 spans 13 residues. V was trimmed by 2 bases and J by 5 bases, leaving 12 bases between them. The CDR3 sequence is CSVEIRRGTEAFF. CDR3 bases: TGCAGCGTTGAAATAAGGCGGGGAACTGAAGCTTTCTTT.

V gene TRBV6-5 combines with J gene TRBJ1-6, with D unclear. CDR3 length: 16 residues. Germline CDR1 reads MNHEY; CDR2 reads SVGAGI. The V end lost 2 bases, the J end lost 7 bases, and 15 bases lay between the germline ends. The CDR3 DNA sequence: TGTGCCAGCAGTTACCAGGCCGCGAAAATCAATTCACCCCTCCACTTT. Amino acids: CASSYQAAKINSPLHF.

The gene calls are TRBV30 and TRBJ1-5; D possibly corresponds to TRBD1 (5 bases). The CDR3 is 14 residues long. Germline V gene data show CDR1 as GTSNPN and CDR2 as SVGIG (reference sequence). The ends were cut back, 4 bases at V and 1 base at J, with 11 bases in the middle. The CDR3 nucleotides read TGTGCCTGGAATCCCCGGGACAGCAATCAGCCCCAGCATTTT. This codes for CAWNPRDSNQPQHF.

The chain has TRBV11-2 and TRBJ2-3; 10 bases match TRBD2. The CDR3 is 15 amino acids. The ends lost 1 base at V and 4 bases at J; junction bases unmatched: 2. Germline V gene data show CDR1 as SGHAT and CDR2 as FQNNGV. The CDR3 region has the DNA TGTGCCAGCAGCTTAGCTAGCGGGGGATCAGATACGCAGTATTTT. Encoded protein: CASSLASGGSDTQYF.

This clone came up a few times. This chain links TRBV5-6 with TRBJ1-2; no firm D call. CDR1 is SGHDT, CDR2 YYEEEE, per germline. The CDR3 is 14 amino acids. With 0 bases removed from V and 3 bases from J, the gap between germline ends came to 9 bases. The CDR3 DNA reads TGTGCCAGCAGCTTGGGAAGGAAGGACTATGGCTACACCTTC. Residues: CASSLGRKDYGYTF.

This clone occurred once. This sequence joins TRBV2 and TRBJ1-3; D remains ambiguous. Trimming cost V 1 base and J 2 bases, with 9 bases left between them. Germline-derived CDR1 and CDR2 are SNHLY and FYNNEI. The CDR3 runs to 15 residues. The CDR3 nucleotides are TGTGCCAGCAGTGAAGGGGGTGGAACTGGAAACACCATATATTTT. Translated: CASSEGGGTGNTIYF.

CDR3 nucleotides: TGTGCCAGCAGCTTAGGTCCCTGGGGGGGCACTGAAGCTTTCTTT. This gives the protein CASSLGPWGGTEAFF. J is TRBJ1-1 and V is TRBV11-1, with a possible D match to TRBD1 (5 bases). Germline V gene lookup returns CDR1 SGHAT and CDR2 FQDESV (reference sequence). Trimming removed 1 base at V and 4 bases at J, with 13 bases between. This CDR3 has 15 amino acids.

The chain joins TRBV29-1 to TRBJ1-3, with 9 bases matching TRBD1. With V trimmed by 1 base and J by 11 bases, 9 bases remained unmatched. CDR3 size: 14 residues. Germline V gene data show CDR1 as SQVTM and CDR2 as ANQGSEA. CDR3 in amino acids: CSVEVEQGARSIYF. The CDR3 DNA reads as TGCAGCGTTGAAGTGGAACAGGGGGCAAGGTCCATATATTTT.

Written as DNA, the CDR3 is TGTGCCAGCAGGACTGGACCCTCAGGGGAGACCCAGTACTTC. Translation gives CASRTGPSGETQYF. V and J are TRBV6-5 and TRBJ2-5; TRBD1 might be the D (5 bases). This CDR3 is built from 14 residues. The V gene's germline CDR1 is MNHEY and CDR2 SVGAGI. With 6 bases removed from V and 5 bases from J, the gap between germline ends came to 16 bases.

This chain connects TRBV5-8 to TRBJ2-1; TRBD2 agrees at 14 bases. CDR1 is SGHTS and CDR2 is YDEGEE in the germline V gene. This CDR3 is 16 amino acids long. V dropped 0 bases and J dropped 9; count of bases not matched to a gene: 5. CDR3 sequence reads: CASSLGGLAGASEQFF. The DNA for the CDR3 is TGTGCCAGCAGCTTGGGGGGACTAGCGGGGGCGAGTGAGCAGTTCTTC.